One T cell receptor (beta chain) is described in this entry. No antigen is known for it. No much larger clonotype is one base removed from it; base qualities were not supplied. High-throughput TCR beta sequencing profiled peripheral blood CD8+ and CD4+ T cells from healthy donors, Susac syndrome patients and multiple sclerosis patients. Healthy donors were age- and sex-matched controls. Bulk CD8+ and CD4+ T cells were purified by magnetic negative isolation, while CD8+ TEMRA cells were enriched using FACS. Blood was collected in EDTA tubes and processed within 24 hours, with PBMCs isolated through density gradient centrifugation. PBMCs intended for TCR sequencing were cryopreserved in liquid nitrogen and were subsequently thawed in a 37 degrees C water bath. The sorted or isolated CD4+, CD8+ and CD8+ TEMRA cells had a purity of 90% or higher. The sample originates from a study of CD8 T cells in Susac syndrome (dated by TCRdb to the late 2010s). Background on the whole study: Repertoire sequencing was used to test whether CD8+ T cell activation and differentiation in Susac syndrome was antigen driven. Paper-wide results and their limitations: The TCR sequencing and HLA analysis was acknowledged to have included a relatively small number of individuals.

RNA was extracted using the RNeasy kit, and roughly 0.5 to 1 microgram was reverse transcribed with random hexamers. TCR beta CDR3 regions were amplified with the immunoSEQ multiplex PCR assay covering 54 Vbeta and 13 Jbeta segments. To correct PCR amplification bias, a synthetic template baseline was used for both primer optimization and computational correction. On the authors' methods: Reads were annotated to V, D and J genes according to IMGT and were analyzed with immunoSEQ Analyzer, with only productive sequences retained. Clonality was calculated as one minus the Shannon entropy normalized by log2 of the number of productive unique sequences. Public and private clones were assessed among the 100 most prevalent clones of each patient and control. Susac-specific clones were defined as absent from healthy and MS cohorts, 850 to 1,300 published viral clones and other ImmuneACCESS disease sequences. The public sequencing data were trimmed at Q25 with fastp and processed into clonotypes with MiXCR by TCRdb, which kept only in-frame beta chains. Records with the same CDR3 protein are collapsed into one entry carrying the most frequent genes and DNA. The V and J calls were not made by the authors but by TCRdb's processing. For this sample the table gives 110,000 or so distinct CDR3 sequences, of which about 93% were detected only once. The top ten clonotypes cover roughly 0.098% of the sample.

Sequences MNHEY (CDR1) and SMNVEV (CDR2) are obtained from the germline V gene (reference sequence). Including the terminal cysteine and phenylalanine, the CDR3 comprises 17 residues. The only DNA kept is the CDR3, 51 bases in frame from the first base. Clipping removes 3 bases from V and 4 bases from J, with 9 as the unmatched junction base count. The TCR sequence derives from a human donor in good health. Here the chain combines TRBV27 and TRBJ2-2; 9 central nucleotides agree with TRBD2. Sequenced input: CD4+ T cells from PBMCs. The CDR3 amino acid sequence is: CASSFGEAGGGTGELFF. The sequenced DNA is TGTGCCAGCAGTTTTGGGGAAGCGGGAGGTGGCACCGGGGAGCTGTTTTTT.